The 30 T cell receptor beta chains in this list originate from one sample, sequenced in a study of cytomegalovirus exposure and HLA in healthy donors. The PCR made use of 60 Vbeta and 13 Jbeta primers. Profiled with immunoSEQ multiplex PCR; TCRdb holds only in-frame clones, not every one. The table includes about 200,000 clones, around 82% detected once. Material: PBMCs. The receptor source for this set is a man aged 18 to 30 in good health and CMV-seronegative.

The CDR3 loop reads CASSEAPRSGVSYEQYF. As DNA, the CDR3 is TGTGCCAGCAGTGAAGCCCCCAGGTCCGGGGTTTCCTACGAGCAGTACTTC. The V and J genes are TRBV2 and TRBJ2-7, with a possible D match to TRBD2 (5 bases). V lost 0 bases and J 1 base, leaving 16 bases between the germline ends. Germline-derived CDR1 and CDR2 are SNHLY and FYNNEI. The CDR3 is made up of 17 amino acids.

The gene calls are TRBV6-1 and TRBJ2-7; the match to TRBD2 covers 12 bases. CDR1 is MNHNS and CDR2 is SASEGT in the germline V gene. The CDR3 covers 14 residues. Trimming took 5 bases from V and 3 from J; bases not matched to a gene: 2. The CDR3 nucleotides read TGTGCCAGCAGTCTAGCGGGAGGGGTCTACGAGCAGTACTTC. Encoded protein: CASSLAGGVYEQYF.

The rearrangement joins TRBV10-2 to TRBJ1-5; TRBD1 might be the D (5 bases). Germline loops: CDR1 WSHSY, CDR2 SAAADI. The germline V and J ends were trimmed by 6 bases and 4 bases, with 19 bases remaining between them. CDR3 length: 16 amino acids. CDR3: CASSAGGLGVNQPQHF. The CDR3 DNA reads TGCGCCAGCAGCGCGGGGGGTCTCGGGGTAAATCAGCCCCAGCATTTT.

As regards this clone: At the DNA level, this CDR3 is encoded by other sequences in the same sample as well. The DNA of the CDR3 is TGTGCCAGCAGTGAATTGGCGGTCCAAGAGACCCAGTACTTC. It specifies CASSELAVQETQYF. This chain links TRBV2 with TRBJ2-5; D is ambiguous. Germline CDR1 is SNHLY and CDR2 is FYNNEI. This CDR3 contains 14 residues. V lost 2 bases, J lost 1 base, and 8 bases lay in between.

This clone was recorded only once. The gene calls are TRBV5-1 and TRBJ2-1; 8 bases are shared with TRBD1. The CDR3 sequence is 18 residues long. V lost 4 bases to trimming and J lost 0 bases; unmatched junction nucleotides: 12. Germline CDR1 SGHRS, CDR2 YFSETQ. In DNA form, the CDR3 reads TGCGCCAGCAGCACAGCCGGGACAGGATTAAGCTCCTACAATGAGCAGTTCTTC. Protein product: CASSTAGTGLSSYNEQFF.

The chain joins TRBV27 to TRBJ2-5; 8 bases align to TRBD2. The assigned J gene may be wrong: the sequence end matches TRBJ2-7 better. CDR1 and CDR2 (germline): MNHEY, SMNVEV (reference sequence). This CDR3 is built from 22 residues. Here the CDR3 DNA reads TGTGCCAAACTAAAGCCGAACCCCGTTTATCGGGCTAGCGGGCTACACACGAACGAGCAGTACTTC. Translating gives CAKLKPNPVYRASGLHTNEQYF.

V and J are TRBV11-2 and TRBJ2-3, with D unresolved. V lost 5 bases to trimming and J lost 3 bases, with 9 bases between them. Germline CDR1 SGHAT, CDR2 FQNNGV. CDR3 size: 13 residues. Written as DNA, the CDR3 is TGTGCCAGCAGCCAACAAGTAACAGATACGCAGTATTTT. Translation: CASSQQVTDTQYF.

This chain uses TRBV6-6 with TRBJ1-1; D perhaps matches TRBD1 (6 bases). The CDR3 covers 13 residues. The germline V and J ends were trimmed by 10 bases and 5 bases, with 17 bases remaining between them. The germline V gene encodes CDR1 MNHNY and CDR2 SVGAGI (reference sequence). CDR3: CATAFSQGTEAFF. CDR3 nucleotides: TGTGCCACCGCCTTTAGTCAGGGGACTGAAGCTTTCTTT.

As DNA, the CDR3 is TGTGCCAGCAGTTTATTGGGGGGAGCCTACAATGAGCAGTTCTTC. Its protein product is CASSLLGGAYNEQFF. The chain has TRBV27 and TRBJ2-1; D might be TRBD2 (6 bases). The V and J ends lost 1 base and 2 bases respectively, with 9 bases between them. This CDR3 is 15 amino acids long. Per the germline V gene, CDR1 is MNHEY and CDR2 is SMNVEV (reference sequence).

This chain links TRBV11-2 with TRBJ2-3, with D perhaps TRBD2 (6 bases). Germline CDR1 SGHAT, CDR2 FQNNGV. V lost 0 bases to trimming and J lost 8 bases, with 9 bases between them. The CDR3 consists of 13 residues. The CDR3 spells CASSLEGLGTQYF. Written as DNA, the CDR3 is TGTGCCAGCAGCTTAGAGGGACTGGGTACGCAGTATTTT.

This chain joins TRBV6-6 and TRBJ1-2; tentatively, D is TRBD1 (6 bases). Looked up from germline, CDR1 is MNHNY and CDR2 is SVGAGI (reference sequence). The V gene lost 4 bases and the J gene lost 8 bases, with 20 bases spanning the gap. The CDR3 sequence is 15 residues long. The CDR3, as DNA: TGTGCCAGCAGTTCCCAGTCTACAGGGAGTGAGGGCTACACCTTC. As protein: CASSSQSTGSEGYTF.

CDR3 bases: TGTGCCAGCAGCGCTGTAGGGGCACTTGACGAAGCTTTCTTT. Translation: CASSAVGALDEAFF. J is TRBJ1-1 and V is TRBV9, with TRBD1 as a possible D gene (5 bases). V was pared by 3 bases and J by 8 bases, with 17 bases between. The CDR3 covers 14 residues. Looked up from germline, CDR1 is SGDLS and CDR2 is YYNGEE.

CDR3 sequence: CAWSPSSRGSGYTF. In DNA form, the CDR3 reads TGTGCCTGGAGTCCATCCTCCCGGGGGTCTGGCTACACCTTC. The chain combines TRBV30 with TRBJ1-2, with a weak D call TRBD1 (5 bases). This CDR3 has 14 residues. CDR1 and CDR2 from the germline V gene are GTSNPN and SVGIG (reference sequence). The ends were cut back, 2 bases at V and 7 bases at J, with 17 bases in the middle. Combining the CDR3 with reference TRBV30 and TRBJ1-2 gives the whole variable domain SQTIHQWPATLVQPVGSPLSLECTVEGTSNPNLYWYRQAAGRGLQLLFYSVGIGQISSEVPQNLSASRPQDRQFILSSKKLLLSDSGFYLCAWSPSSRGSGYTFGSGTRLTVV.

V gene TRBV29-1 combines with J gene TRBJ2-1; D is possibly TRBD2 (5 bases). The CDR3 extends over 14 amino acids. The germline V and J ends were trimmed by 5 bases and 0 bases, with 11 bases remaining between them. CDR1 and CDR2 from the germline V gene are SQVTM and ANQGSEA. The CDR3 DNA is TGCAGCGTTTCCTCCGCGGGCTCCTACAATGAGCAGTTCTTC. Its protein is CSVSSAGSYNEQFF.

This chain connects TRBV7-9 to TRBJ2-3, with TRBD1 matching 7 bases. The CDR3 extends over 15 amino acids. V lost 5 bases, J lost 5 bases, and 10 bases stayed unmatched. The germline V gene has CDR1 SEHNR and CDR2 FQNEAQ (reference sequence). Here the CDR3 reads CASSLLNRGEDTQYF. As DNA, the CDR3 is TGTGCCAGCAGCCTCCTGAACAGGGGAGAAGATACGCAGTATTTT.

The rearrangement links TRBV6-6 to TRBJ1-4, with D uncertain. Trimming stripped 2 bases from V and 8 bases from J, with 6 bases between. Germline V lookup: CDR1 MNHNY, CDR2 SVGAGI (reference sequence). The CDR3 loop spans 12 amino acids. In DNA form, the CDR3 reads TGTGCCAGCAGTTACCGTCGGGAAAAACTGTTTTTT. Protein: CASSYRREKLFF.

The chain combines TRBV9 with TRBJ2-5; 14 nucleotides line up with TRBD2. V was clipped by 3 bases and J by 4 bases; unmatched bases: 8. The germline V gene has CDR1 SGDLS and CDR2 YYNGEE. The CDR3 spans 17 residues. As DNA, the CDR3 is TGTGCCAGCAGCGCCCAGGGACTAGCGGGAGTACGAGAGACCCAGTACTTC. Amino acids: CASSAQGLAGVRETQYF.

The chain joins TRBV5-4 to TRBJ2-3; a possible D gene is TRBD2 (7 bases). This CDR3 is 15 amino acids long. The germline CDR1 and CDR2 sequences are SGHNT and YYREEE (reference sequence). The V end was cut by 0 bases, the J end by 5 bases, with 13 bases between. The CDR3 reads CASSLVGGPQDTQYF. The CDR3 coding sequence is TGTGCCAGCAGCTTGGTCGGGGGGCCACAAGATACGCAGTATTTT.

V and J are TRBV5-4 and TRBJ2-3; 7 bases line up with TRBD2. Losses at the gene ends were 0 bases for V and 2 bases for J; bases not matched to a gene: 3. The CDR3 covers 15 residues. In germline, CDR1 is SGHNT, CDR2 YYREEE (reference sequence). In DNA form, the CDR3 reads TGTGCCAGCAGCTTGGATCTAGCGGCCACAGATACGCAGTATTTT. Translation gives CASSLDLAATDTQYF.

Note on this clone: One end of the junction varies from germline; a read error may be responsible. The chain uses TRBV6-1 and TRBJ2-5; 9 bases are shared with TRBD2. From germline, CDR1 is MNHNS and CDR2 SASEGT. The CDR3 consists of 14 residues. In DNA, the CDR3 is TGTGCCATCAGTCCGCTAGCGGGGCACGAGACCCAGTACTTC. Protein: CAISPLAGHETQYF.

The J gene is TRBJ2-7, the V gene TRBV5-1, with D possibly being TRBD2 (6 bases). The V gene's germline CDR1 is SGHRS and CDR2 YFSETQ. Trimming removed 4 bases from V and 7 bases from J, with 18 bases in between. CDR3 length equals 14 residues. CDR3 bases: TGCGCCAGCAGCCCCTGGACGGGGGATTTGGAGCAGTACTTC. Its protein product is CASSPWTGDLEQYF.

The chain employs TRBV25-1 and TRBJ2-5; D perhaps matches TRBD1 (6 bases). The length of the CDR3 is 16 residues. V shed 6 bases and J shed 2 bases, with 19 bases lying between them. The germline V gene has CDR1 MGHDK and CDR2 SYGVNS. The CDR3 DNA sequence: TGTGCCAGCAGACCCCCAAAGGGGGAAAAGCAAGAGACCCAGTACTTC. This gives the protein CASRPPKGEKQETQYF. Full variable domain (missing parts from reference TRBV25-1 and TRBJ2-5): EADIYQTPRYLVIGTGKKITLECSQTMGHDKMYWYQQDPGMELHLIHYSYGVNSTEKGDLSSESTVSRIRTEHFPLTLESARPSHTSQYLCASRPPKGEKQETQYFGPGTRLLVL.

J is TRBJ1-5 and V is TRBV2; 9 bases map to TRBD1. This CDR3 has 19 amino acids. In germline, CDR1 is SNHLY, CDR2 FYNNEI. Trimming at V came to 7 bases and at J to 5 bases, leaving 21 bases not matched to a gene. CDR3 sequence reads: CASMGLGTGSSLGDQPQHF. CDR3 sequence (DNA): TGTGCCAGCATGGGTCTCGGGACAGGGAGTTCTCTGGGGGATCAGCCCCAGCATTTT.

The J gene is TRBJ2-7, the V gene TRBV6-1; TRBD2 matches 7 bases. This CDR3 contains 14 residues. The V gene's germline CDR1 is MNHNS and CDR2 SASEGT. V dropped 3 bases and J dropped 6; count of bases not matched to a gene: 8. CDR3 DNA sequence: TGTGCCAGCAGTGATTTCGGGGAGGGGAGCGAGCAGTACTTC. This codes for CASSDFGEGSEQYF.

The chain is built from TRBV11-2 and TRBJ2-5; TRBD2 agrees at 8 bases. Germline trimming cut 3 bases from V and 6 bases from J; bases unmatched to any gene: 6. The germline gives CDR1 SGHAT, CDR2 FQNNGV. The CDR3 extends over 14 amino acids. The DNA for the CDR3 is TGTGCCAGCAGCTTCGGGGGGGGCAGCAAGACCCAGTACTTC. Its translation: CASSFGGGSKTQYF.

The chain uses TRBV30 and TRBJ2-2; a weak D match, TRBD1 (7 bases). The CDR3 totals 14 residues. The V gene's germline CDR1 is GTSNPN and CDR2 SVGIG (reference sequence). The V end lost 5 bases, the J end lost 5 bases, and 15 bases lay between the germline ends. CDR3 DNA: TGTGCCTGGGGAGGGGGCAGGTCGACCGGGGAGCTGTTTTTT. Translated, it gives CAWGGGRSTGELFF. Full variable domain (rest looked up from reference TRBV30 and TRBJ2-2): SQTIHQWPATLVQPVGSPLSLECTVEGTSNPNLYWYRQAAGRGLQLLFYSVGIGQISSEVPQNLSASRPQDRQFILSSKKLLLSDSGFYLCAWGGGRSTGELFFGEGSRLTVL.

The chain is built from TRBV6-5 and TRBJ2-7; D gene unclear. Trimming took off 3 bases at V and 2 bases at J, with 14 bases between the two ends. In germline, CDR1 is MNHEY, CDR2 SVGAGI. The CDR3 contains 15 residues. The CDR3 DNA follows: TGTGCCAGCAGTTATGACAACCTACCCCCCTACGAGCAGTACTTC. This encodes CASSYDNLPPYEQYF.

This chain connects TRBV6-1 to TRBJ2-1; 9 bases fit TRBD2. The germline gives CDR1 MNHNS, CDR2 SASEGT. The junction had 9 bases not matched to a gene; V was cut back by 7 bases and J by 8 bases. The length of the CDR3 is 14 residues. The CDR3 DNA reads TGTGCCAGCATCCGGCTAGCGGGGTACGATGAGCAGTTCTTC. This encodes CASIRLAGYDEQFF.

The chain has TRBV9 and TRBJ2-7, with 7 bases fitting TRBD1. Germline assignment: CDR1 SGDLS and CDR2 YYNGEE. The CDR3 is 14 amino acids. The V segment lost 2 bases and the J segment 6 bases; nucleotides outside the gene matches: 8. CDR3 residues: CASSVADRVGEQYF. For the CDR3, the DNA is TGTGCCAGCAGCGTCGCAGACAGGGTTGGCGAGCAGTACTTC.

This rearrangement joins TRBV27 to TRBJ2-1, with 7 bases that match TRBD2. After removal of 7 bases from V and 1 base from J, the junction contained 7 bases not matched to a gene. The length of the CDR3 is 15 residues. CDR1 MNHEY and CDR2 SMNVEV come from the germline V gene (reference sequence). The CDR3 is CASTAWGGSYNEQFF. As DNA, the CDR3 is TGTGCCAGCACCGCGTGGGGGGGGTCCTACAATGAGCAGTTCTTC.